This paragraph covers one TCR beta chain sequence. This entry belongs to a study of blood T cell repertoires in COVID-19. This CDR3 comprises 16 residues. The V segment lost 2 bases and the J segment 9 bases; nucleotides outside the gene matches: 9. The germline CDR1 and CDR2 sequences are LGHNA and YSLEER. Per the authors' pipeline: Cell counts per sample came from amplifying reference gene primers. The table came from immunoSEQ multiplex PCR; TCRdb's copy has only in-frame clones and leaves some out. The V and J calls and clone size are taken from that table; D and trimming were inferred from the DNA. The table shows approximately 220,000 clones, with about 90% occurring only once.

V is TRBV4-3 and J is TRBJ2-1; 11 positions match TRBD2. Material for sequencing was PBMCs or T cells enriched from blood (not recorded which). The TCR originated in a woman aged 25 to 39 with acute COVID-19. The DNA of the CDR3 is TGCGCCAGCAGCCAACGTAGCGGGGGGGCTTTCGGTGAGCAGTTCTTC. Translating it yields CASSQRSGGAFGEQFF.